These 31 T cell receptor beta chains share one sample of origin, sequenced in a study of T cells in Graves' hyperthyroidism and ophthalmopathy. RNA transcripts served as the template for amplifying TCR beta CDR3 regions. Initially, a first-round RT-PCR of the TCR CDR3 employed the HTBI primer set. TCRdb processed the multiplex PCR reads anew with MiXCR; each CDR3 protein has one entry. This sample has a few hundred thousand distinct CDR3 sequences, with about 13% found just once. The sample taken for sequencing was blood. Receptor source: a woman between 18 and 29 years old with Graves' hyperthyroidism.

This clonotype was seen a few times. CDR3 coding DNA: TGTGCCAGCAGTAGACCCAGACCGGTCTGGTACTACAATGAGCAGTTCTTC. It is translated as CASSRPRPVWYYNEQFF. The chain employs TRBV6-2 or TRBV6-3 and TRBJ2-1; no reliable D call. The CDR3 length is 17 residues. Per the germline V gene, CDR1 is MNHEY and CDR2 is SVGEGT. V was shortened by 5 bases and J by 3 bases, with 20 bases between the two germline ends.

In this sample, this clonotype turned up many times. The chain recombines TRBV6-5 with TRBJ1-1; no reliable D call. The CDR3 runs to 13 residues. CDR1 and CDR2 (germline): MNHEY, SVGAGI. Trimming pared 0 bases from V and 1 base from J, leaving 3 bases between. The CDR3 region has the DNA TGTGCCAGCAGTTACTCGGAGAACACTGAAGCTTTCTTT. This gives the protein CASSYSENTEAFF.

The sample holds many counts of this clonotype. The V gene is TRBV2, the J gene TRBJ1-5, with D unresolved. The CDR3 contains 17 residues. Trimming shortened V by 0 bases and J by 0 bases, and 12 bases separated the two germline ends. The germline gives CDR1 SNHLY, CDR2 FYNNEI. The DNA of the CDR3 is TGTGCCAGCAGTGAAGCAGGGCAGGTTTATAGCAATCAGCCCCAGCATTTT. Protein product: CASSEAGQVYSNQPQHF.

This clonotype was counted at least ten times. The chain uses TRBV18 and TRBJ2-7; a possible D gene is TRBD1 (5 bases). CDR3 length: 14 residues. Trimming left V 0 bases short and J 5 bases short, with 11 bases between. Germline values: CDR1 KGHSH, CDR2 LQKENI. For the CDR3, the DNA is TGTGCCAGCTCACCACCCACAGGAACTAACGAGCAGTACTTC. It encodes CASSPPTGTNEQYF.

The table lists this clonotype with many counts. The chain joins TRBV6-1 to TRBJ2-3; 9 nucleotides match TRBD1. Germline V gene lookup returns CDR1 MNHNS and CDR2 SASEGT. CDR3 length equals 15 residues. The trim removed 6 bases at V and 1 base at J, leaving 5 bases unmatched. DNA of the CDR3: TGTGCCAGCAGGCGGACAGGGGCCCGCACAGATACGCAGTATTTT. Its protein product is CASRRTGARTDTQYF.

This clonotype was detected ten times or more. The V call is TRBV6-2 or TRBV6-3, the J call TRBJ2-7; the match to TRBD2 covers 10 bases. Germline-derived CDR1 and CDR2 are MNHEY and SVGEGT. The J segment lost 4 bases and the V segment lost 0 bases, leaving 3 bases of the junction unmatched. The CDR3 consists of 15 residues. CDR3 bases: TGTGCCAGCAGTTACTCGGCTAGCGGGAGTTACGAGCAGTACTTC. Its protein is CASSYSASGSYEQYF.

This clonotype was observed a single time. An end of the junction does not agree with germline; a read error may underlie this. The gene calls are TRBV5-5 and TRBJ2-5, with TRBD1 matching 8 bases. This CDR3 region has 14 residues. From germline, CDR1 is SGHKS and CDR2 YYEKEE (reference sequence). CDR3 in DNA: TGTGCCAGCAGCCCCGGACAGGGTAGGGAGACCCAGTGCTTC. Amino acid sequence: CASSPGQGRETQCF.

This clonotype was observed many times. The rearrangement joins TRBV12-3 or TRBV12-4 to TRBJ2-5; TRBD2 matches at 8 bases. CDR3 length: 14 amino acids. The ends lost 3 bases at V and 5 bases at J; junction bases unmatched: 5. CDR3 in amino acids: CASSFRLARETQYF. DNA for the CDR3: TGTGCCAGCAGTTTTAGACTAGCGCGGGAGACCCAGTACTTC.

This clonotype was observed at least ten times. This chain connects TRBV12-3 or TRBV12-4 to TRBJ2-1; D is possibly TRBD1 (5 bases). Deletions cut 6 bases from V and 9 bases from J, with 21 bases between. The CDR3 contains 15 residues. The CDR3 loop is CASRLNLGANSEQFF. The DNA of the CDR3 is TGTGCCAGCAGGTTGAATTTAGGGGCGAATAGTGAGCAGTTCTTC.

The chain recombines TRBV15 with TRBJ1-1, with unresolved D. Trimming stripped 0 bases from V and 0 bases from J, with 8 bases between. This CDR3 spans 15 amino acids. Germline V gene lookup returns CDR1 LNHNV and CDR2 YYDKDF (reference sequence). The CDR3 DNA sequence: TGTGCCACCAGCAGAGATCTAAAGGTGAACACTGAAGCTTTCTTT. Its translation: CATSRDLKVNTEAFF. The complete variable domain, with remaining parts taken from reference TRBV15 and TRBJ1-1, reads DAMVIQNPRYQVTQFGKPVTLSCSQTLNHNVMYWYQQKSSQAPKLLFHYYDKDFNNEADTPDNFQSRRPNTSFCFLDIRSPGLGDTAMYLCATSRDLKVNTEAFFGQGTRLTVV.

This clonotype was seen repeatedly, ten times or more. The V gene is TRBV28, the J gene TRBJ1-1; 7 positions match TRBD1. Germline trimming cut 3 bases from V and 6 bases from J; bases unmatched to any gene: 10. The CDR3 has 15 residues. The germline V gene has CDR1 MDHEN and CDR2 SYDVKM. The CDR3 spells CASSLGNRGRAEAFF. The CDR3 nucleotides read TGTGCCAGCAGTTTGGGGAACAGGGGAAGGGCTGAAGCTTTCTTT.

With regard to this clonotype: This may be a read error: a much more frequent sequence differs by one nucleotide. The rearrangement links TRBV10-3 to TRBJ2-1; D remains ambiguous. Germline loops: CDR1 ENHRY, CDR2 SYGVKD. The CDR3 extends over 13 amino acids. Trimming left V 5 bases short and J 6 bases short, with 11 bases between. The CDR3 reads CAISYLGGNEQFF. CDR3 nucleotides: TGTGCCATCAGTTACCTAGGCGGCAATGAGCAGTTCTTC.

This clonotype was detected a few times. The CDR3 here is CSGREGFEQFF. The CDR3, as DNA: TGCAGTGGGCGGGAGGGATTTGAGCAGTTCTTC. The chain links TRBV20-1 to TRBJ2-1; 9 nucleotides match TRBD2. Germline-derived CDR1 and CDR2 are DFQATT and SNEGSKA (reference sequence). This CDR3 is built from 11 residues. Trimming took 7 bases from V and 9 from J; bases not matched to a gene: 4.

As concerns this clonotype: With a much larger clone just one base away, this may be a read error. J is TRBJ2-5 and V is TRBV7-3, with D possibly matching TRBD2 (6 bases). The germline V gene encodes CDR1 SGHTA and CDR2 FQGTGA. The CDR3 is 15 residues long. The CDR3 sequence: CASSLTGRLGETKYF. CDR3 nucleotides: TGTGCCAGCAGCTTAACAGGGAGGTTGGGGGAGACCAAGTACTTC.

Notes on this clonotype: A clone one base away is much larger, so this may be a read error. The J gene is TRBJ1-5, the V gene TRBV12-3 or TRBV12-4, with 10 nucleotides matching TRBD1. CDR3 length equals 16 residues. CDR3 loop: CASSLAPGTGDQSQHF. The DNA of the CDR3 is TGTGCCAGCAGTTTAGCTCCCGGGACAGGGGATCAGTCCCAGCATTTT.

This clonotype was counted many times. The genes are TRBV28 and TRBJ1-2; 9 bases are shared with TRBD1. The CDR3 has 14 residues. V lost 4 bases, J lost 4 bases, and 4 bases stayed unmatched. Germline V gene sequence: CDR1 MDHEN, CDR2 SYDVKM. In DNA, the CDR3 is TGTGCCAGCAGTTCCGGACAGGGGACCTATGGCTACACCTTC. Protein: CASSSGQGTYGYTF.

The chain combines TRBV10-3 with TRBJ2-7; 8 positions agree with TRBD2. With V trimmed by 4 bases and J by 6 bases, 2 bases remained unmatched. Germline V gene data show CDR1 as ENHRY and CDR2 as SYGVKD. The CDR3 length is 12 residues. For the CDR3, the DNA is TGTGCCATCAGTGGGACTAGCCGCGAGCAGTACTTC. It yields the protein CAISGTSREQYF.

The CDR3 loop reads CASSAASGITEQYF. DNA for the CDR3: TGTGCCAGCAGCGCGGCTAGCGGGATTACCGAGCAGTACTTC. The V gene is TRBV27, the J gene TRBJ2-7, with 9 positions matching TRBD2. Germline V gene lookup returns CDR1 MNHEY and CDR2 SMNVEV (reference sequence). V lost 6 bases, J lost 6 bases, and 9 bases stayed unmatched. The CDR3 has 14 residues.

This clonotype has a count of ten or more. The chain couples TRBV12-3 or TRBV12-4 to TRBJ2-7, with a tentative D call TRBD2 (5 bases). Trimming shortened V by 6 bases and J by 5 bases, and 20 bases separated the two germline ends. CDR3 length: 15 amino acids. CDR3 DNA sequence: TGTGCCAGCAGCCTAGAACGTGAAGCCGGGGACGAGCAGTACTTC. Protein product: CASSLEREAGDEQYF.

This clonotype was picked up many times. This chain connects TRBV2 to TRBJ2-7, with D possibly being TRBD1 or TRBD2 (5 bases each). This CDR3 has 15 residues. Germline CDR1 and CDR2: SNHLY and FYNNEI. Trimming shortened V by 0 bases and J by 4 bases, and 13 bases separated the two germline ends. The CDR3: CASSEARGALYEQYF. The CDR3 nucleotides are TGTGCCAGCAGTGAAGCGAGAGGGGCACTTTACGAGCAGTACTTC.

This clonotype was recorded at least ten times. The CDR3 loop reads CASSALQGYEQYF. The DNA for the CDR3 is TGCGCCAGCAGCGCACTACAGGGCTACGAGCAGTACTTC. This chain uses TRBV5-1 with TRBJ2-7; TRBD1 is a possible D gene (6 bases). The ends were cut back, 4 bases at V and 3 bases at J, with 11 bases in the middle. The germline V gene encodes CDR1 SGHRS and CDR2 YFSETQ. The CDR3 spans 13 residues.

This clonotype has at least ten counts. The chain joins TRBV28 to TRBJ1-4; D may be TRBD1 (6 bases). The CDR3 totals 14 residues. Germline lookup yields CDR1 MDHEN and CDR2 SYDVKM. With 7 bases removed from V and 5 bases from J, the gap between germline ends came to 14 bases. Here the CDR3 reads CASNRVGGNEKLFF. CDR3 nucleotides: TGTGCCAGCAACAGGGTGGGAGGAAATGAAAAACTGTTTTTT. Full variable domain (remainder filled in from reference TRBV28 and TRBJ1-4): DVKVTQSSRYLVKRTGEKVFLECVQDMDHENMFWYRQDPGLGLRLIYFSYDVKMKEKGDIPEGYSVSREKKERFSLILESASTNQTSMYLCASNRVGGNEKLFFGSGTQLSVL.

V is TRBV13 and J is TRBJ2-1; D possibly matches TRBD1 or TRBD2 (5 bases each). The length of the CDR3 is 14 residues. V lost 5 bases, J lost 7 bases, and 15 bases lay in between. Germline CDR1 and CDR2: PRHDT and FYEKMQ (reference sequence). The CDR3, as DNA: TGTGCCAGCAGCCCGGGGCCTGGGGGTAATGAGCAGTTCTTC. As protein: CASSPGPGGNEQFF.

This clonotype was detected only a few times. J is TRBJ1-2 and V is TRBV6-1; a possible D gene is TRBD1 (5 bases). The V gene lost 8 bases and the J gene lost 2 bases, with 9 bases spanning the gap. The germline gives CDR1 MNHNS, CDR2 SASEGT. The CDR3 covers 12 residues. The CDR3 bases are TGTGCCAGCGGGGCACCGAACTATGGCTACACCTTC. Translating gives CASGAPNYGYTF.

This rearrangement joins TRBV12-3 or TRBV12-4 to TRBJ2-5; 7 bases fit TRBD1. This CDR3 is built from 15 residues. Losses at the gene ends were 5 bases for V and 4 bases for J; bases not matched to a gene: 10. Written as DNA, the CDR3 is TGTGCCAGCAGTCCAGCTTCGACAGGGACAGAGACCCAGTACTTC. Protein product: CASSPASTGTETQYF.

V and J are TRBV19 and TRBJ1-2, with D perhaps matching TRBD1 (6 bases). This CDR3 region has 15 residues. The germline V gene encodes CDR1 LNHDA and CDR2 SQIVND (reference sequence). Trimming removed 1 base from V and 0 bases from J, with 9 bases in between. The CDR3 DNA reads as TGTGCCAGTAGTATAGCCGGGACAACTAACTATGGCTACACCTTC. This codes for CASSIAGTTNYGYTF.

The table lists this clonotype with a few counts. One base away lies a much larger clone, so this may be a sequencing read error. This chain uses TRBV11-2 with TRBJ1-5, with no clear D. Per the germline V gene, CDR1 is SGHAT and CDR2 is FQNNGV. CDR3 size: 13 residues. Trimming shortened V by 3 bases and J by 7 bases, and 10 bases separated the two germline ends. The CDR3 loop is CASSFMVDQPQHF. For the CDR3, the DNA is TGTGCCAGCAGCTTCATGGTCGACCAGCCCCAGCATTTT.

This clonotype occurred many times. CDR3 sequence (DNA): TGCGCCAGCAGCTTTAGCGGGAGGGCCGCCTTGGATGAGCAGTTCTTC. Protein sequence: CASSFSGRAALDEQFF. This chain uses TRBV5-1 with TRBJ2-1; 11 positions match TRBD2. Unmatched junction bases numbered 9, after V lost 2 bases and J lost 8 bases. The CDR3 consists of 16 residues. The germline CDR1 and CDR2 sequences are SGHRS and YFSETQ.

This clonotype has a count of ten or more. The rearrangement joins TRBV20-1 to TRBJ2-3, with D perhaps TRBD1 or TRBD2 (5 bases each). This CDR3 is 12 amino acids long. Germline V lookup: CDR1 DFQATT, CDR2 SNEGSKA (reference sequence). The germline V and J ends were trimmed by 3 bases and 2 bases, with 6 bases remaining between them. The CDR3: CSASGATDTQYF. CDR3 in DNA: TGCAGTGCTAGCGGGGCCACAGATACGCAGTATTTT.

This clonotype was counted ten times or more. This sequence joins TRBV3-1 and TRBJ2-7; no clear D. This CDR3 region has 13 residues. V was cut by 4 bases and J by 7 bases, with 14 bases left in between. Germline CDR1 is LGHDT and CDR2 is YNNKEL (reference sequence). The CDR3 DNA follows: TGTGCCAGCAGCCTCGACGGCATAGTTGAGCAGTACTTC. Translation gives CASSLDGIVEQYF.

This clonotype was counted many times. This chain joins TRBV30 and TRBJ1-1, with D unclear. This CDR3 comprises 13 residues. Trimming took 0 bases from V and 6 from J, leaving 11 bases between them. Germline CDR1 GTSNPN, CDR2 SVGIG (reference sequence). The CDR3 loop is CAWSVGLLAEAFF. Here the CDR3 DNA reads TGTGCCTGGAGTGTAGGTCTTCTCGCTGAAGCTTTCTTT.